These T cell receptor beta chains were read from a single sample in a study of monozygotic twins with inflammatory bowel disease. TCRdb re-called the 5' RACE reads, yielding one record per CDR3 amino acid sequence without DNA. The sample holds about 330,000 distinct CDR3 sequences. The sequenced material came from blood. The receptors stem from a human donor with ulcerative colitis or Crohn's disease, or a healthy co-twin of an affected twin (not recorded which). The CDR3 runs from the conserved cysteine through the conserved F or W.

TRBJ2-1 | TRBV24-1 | CATSRDRADNEQFF
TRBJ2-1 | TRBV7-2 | CASSVTGLGGGNEQFF
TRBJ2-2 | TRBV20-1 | CSARDRWRGGTGELFF
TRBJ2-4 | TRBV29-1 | CSVEGLAGGPQNIQYF
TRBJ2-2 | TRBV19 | CASSMSRDRYTGELFF
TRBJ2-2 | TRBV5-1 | CASSPLLSGELFF
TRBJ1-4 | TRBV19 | CASSTGGQLNEKLFF
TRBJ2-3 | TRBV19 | CASSPNLISLDTQYF
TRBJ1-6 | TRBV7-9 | CASSPGQGRNSPLHF
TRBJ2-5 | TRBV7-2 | CASSLAITETQYF
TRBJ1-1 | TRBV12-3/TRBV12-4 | CASSPGGGKGNTEAFF
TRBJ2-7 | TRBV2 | CAGSGQGKVEQYF
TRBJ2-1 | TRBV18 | CASSPGTSGANNEQFF
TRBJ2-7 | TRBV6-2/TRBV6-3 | CASRYTGQLLYEQYF
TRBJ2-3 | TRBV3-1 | CASSQGRDATQYF
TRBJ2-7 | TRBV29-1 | CSVGTGDHYEQYF
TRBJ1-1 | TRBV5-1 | CASSLRSNTEAFF
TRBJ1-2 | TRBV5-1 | CASSLFIGQKPLNYGYTF
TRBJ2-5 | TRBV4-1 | CASSQLDRDQETQYF
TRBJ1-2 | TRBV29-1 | CSVVFQGDYGYTF
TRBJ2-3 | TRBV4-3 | CASSLFPPGGLAVSTDTQYF
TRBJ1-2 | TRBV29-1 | CSVWGQGIGYTF
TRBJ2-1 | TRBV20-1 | CSARGQSRGNEQFF
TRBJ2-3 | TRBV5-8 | CASSFGFTDTQYF
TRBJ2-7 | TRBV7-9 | CASSLEDNLRAYEQYF